Following are 26 T cell receptor beta chains from one sample sequenced in a study of shared clonotypes between healthy human individuals. Profiled with immunoSEQ multiplex PCR; TCRdb holds only in-frame clones, not every one. The sample lists a few million clones, under 95% occurring once. The sample consisted of naive CD4+ T cells from PBMCs. Subset denoted: CD45RA+ positively selected. The receptors here all came from a man between 18 and 29 years old in good health. Some clones in this sample may be carry-over from other donors' samples.

The V call is TRBV29-1, the J call TRBJ2-7; 8 bases match TRBD2. The CDR3 sequence is 18 residues long. With 4 bases clipped from V and 0 bases from J, the junction kept 17 bases outside the gene matches. Germline loops: CDR1 SQVTM, CDR2 ANQGSEA. CDR3 protein: CSVARPLAGQTSSYEQYF. CDR3 nucleotides: TGCAGCGTTGCCCGACCCCTAGCGGGCCAAACGAGCTCCTACGAGCAGTACTTC.

This clone was found once. The genes are TRBV5-4 and TRBJ2-1; D could derive from TRBD1 or TRBD2 (5 bases each). This CDR3 comprises 20 residues. Deletions cut 4 bases from V and 6 bases from J, with 32 bases between. From germline, CDR1 is SGHNT and CDR2 YYREEE (reference sequence). CDR3 sequence reads: CASSEVSLSSSLPGGNEQFF. The CDR3 DNA is TGTGCCAGCAGCGAAGTGTCCTTGTCGTCTTCCCTCCCTGGGGGCAATGAGCAGTTCTTC.

The CDR3 nucleotides read TGTGCCTGGACAGGGGCCTTAACCGGGGAGCTGTTTTTT. Protein: CAWTGALTGELFF. The chain carries TRBV30 and TRBJ2-2; TRBD1 is a possible D gene (6 bases). The germline V and J ends were trimmed by 4 bases and 5 bases, with 11 bases remaining between them. The germline V gene encodes CDR1 GTSNPN and CDR2 SVGIG (reference sequence). CDR3 size: 13 residues.

The gene calls are TRBV20-1 and TRBJ1-2; possible D gene TRBD1, 5 bases. Trimming stripped 7 bases from V and 4 bases from J, with 10 bases between. Germline assignment: CDR1 DFQATT and CDR2 SNEGSKA (reference sequence). The CDR3 extends over 11 amino acids. Here the CDR3 DNA reads TGCAGTGTGGTCCAGGGCTATGGCTACACCTTC. It encodes CSVVQGYGYTF.

The V and J genes are TRBV19 and TRBJ1-2, with TRBD1 matching over 8 bases. This CDR3 region has 14 residues. After removal of 5 bases from V and 8 bases from J, the junction contained 10 bases not matched to a gene. CDR1 is LNHDA, CDR2 SQIVND, per germline (reference sequence). The CDR3 nucleotides read TGTGCCAGTAGTCGACAGGGGAGTGGTATAGGCTACACCTTC. It specifies CASSRQGSGIGYTF.

The rearrangement uses TRBV6-4 and TRBJ2-3, with 10 bases that match TRBD2. The CDR3 is 15 amino acids. The trim removed 3 bases at V and 8 bases at J, leaving 8 bases unmatched. Germline loops: CDR1 MRHNA, CDR2 SNTAGT. Here the CDR3 DNA reads TGTGCCAGCAGTGAAGGGTCTAGCGGGAGCGGTACGCAGTATTTT. This translates into CASSEGSSGSGTQYF.

J is TRBJ2-7 and V is TRBV2; the D is unclear. This CDR3 has 14 amino acids. Trimming left V 6 bases short and J 10 bases short, with 22 bases between. Looked up from germline, CDR1 is SNHLY and CDR2 is FYNNEI. The DNA of the CDR3 is TGTGCCAGCAGGCCTGGACGGACCAGCTTTCCTCAGTACTTC. This sequence encodes CASRPGRTSFPQYF.

This sequence joins TRBV18 and TRBJ1-4; the D is unclear. V lost 2 bases and J lost 5, with 6 bases in between. The CDR3 sequence is 13 residues long. Germline V gene data show CDR1 as KGHSH and CDR2 as LQKENI. CDR3 amino acids: CASSPGMNEKLFF. CDR3 DNA sequence: TGTGCCAGCTCACCAGGGATGAATGAAAAACTGTTTTTT.

The V call is TRBV5-1, the J call TRBJ1-1, with 11 bases lining up with TRBD1. CDR3 length: 15 residues. Trimming at V came to 5 bases and at J to 4 bases, leaving 7 bases not matched to a gene. The germline V gene has CDR1 SGHRS and CDR2 YFSETQ. CDR3 in amino acids: CASRDGQGAGTEAFF. Here the CDR3 DNA reads TGCGCCAGCAGGGACGGACAGGGGGCGGGCACTGAAGCTTTCTTT. Full variable domain (missing parts from reference TRBV5-1 and TRBJ1-1): KAGVTQTPRYLIKTRGQQVTLSCSPISGHRSVSWYQQTPGQGLQFLFEYFSETQRNKGNFPGRFSGRQFSNSRSEMNVSTLELGDSALYLCASRDGQGAGTEAFFGQGTRLTVV.

The chain links TRBV11-3 to TRBJ2-1; D perhaps matches TRBD2 (6 bases). Between the trimmed V and J ends, which lost 5 bases and 5 bases, there was a span of 13 bases. Germline V gene data show CDR1 as SGHNT and CDR2 as YENEEA. The CDR3 has 14 residues. CDR3 DNA sequence: TGTGCCAGCAGCGTAGGAGGGGACGACAATGAGCAGTTCTTC. Amino acid sequence: CASSVGGDDNEQFF.

The gene calls are TRBV7-9 and TRBJ1-2; no firm D call. CDR1 SEHNR and CDR2 FQNEAQ come from the germline V gene (reference sequence). The CDR3 length is 14 residues. Trimming took 3 bases from V and 6 from J, leaving 14 bases between them. The CDR3 is CASSFSGLPHGYTF. In nucleotides, the CDR3 is TGTGCCAGCAGCTTCTCGGGCTTACCGCATGGCTACACCTTC.

This chain links TRBV19 with TRBJ2-7; TRBD1 or TRBD2 may be the D gene (5 bases each). The V end lost 8 bases, the J end lost 2 bases, and 22 bases lay between the germline ends. Germline loops: CDR1 LNHDA, CDR2 SQIVND (reference sequence). The CDR3 contains 16 residues. This CDR3 is CASGTGNERRTYEQYF. In DNA form, the CDR3 reads TGTGCCAGTGGGACCGGGAACGAAAGAAGAACCTACGAGCAGTACTTC.

This chain connects TRBV4-1 to TRBJ2-7; D is perhaps TRBD1 (6 bases). The germline gives CDR1 MGHRA, CDR2 YSYEKL. The CDR3 loop spans 15 amino acids. Trimming pared 0 bases from V and 7 bases from J, leaving 16 bases between. This CDR3 is CASSQDWGRGREQYF. In DNA, the CDR3 is TGCGCCAGCAGCCAAGATTGGGGGCGTGGCAGGGAGCAGTACTTC.

This chain uses TRBV11-2 with TRBJ2-3; 8 bases line up with TRBD2. The CDR3 covers 15 residues. Per germline, CDR1 SGHAT and CDR2 FQNNGV. The V segment lost 1 base and the J segment 1 base; nucleotides outside the gene matches: 1. The CDR3 nucleotides read TGTGCCAGCAGCTTAGTTAGCGGGGGCACAGATACGCAGTATTTT. Translating gives CASSLVSGGTDTQYF.

The chain joins TRBV5-6 to TRBJ2-4, with D hard to call. CDR1 is SGHDT, CDR2 YYEEEE, per germline. Trimming stripped 0 bases from V and 6 bases from J, with 7 bases between. The CDR3 sequence is 13 residues long. The CDR3 sequence is CASSLGRGNIQYF. The CDR3 DNA is TGTGCCAGCAGCTTGGGCAGAGGAAACATTCAGTACTTC.

The genes are TRBV15 and TRBJ2-1; TRBD2 matches at 7 bases. Germline V gene lookup returns CDR1 LNHNV and CDR2 YYDKDF (reference sequence). V trimming: 2 bases; J trimming: 9 bases; junction bases outside the gene matches: 10. The length of the CDR3 is 15 residues. CDR3 DNA sequence: TGTGCCACCAGCAGAAAAGCGGGAATCTCTGTTGAGCAGTTCTTC. Protein product: CATSRKAGISVEQFF. The full variable domain, in which reference TRBV15 and TRBJ2-1 provide the parts outside the CDR3, is DAMVIQNPRYQVTQFGKPVTLSCSQTLNHNVMYWYQQKSSQAPKLLFHYYDKDFNNEADTPDNFQSRRPNTSFCFLDIRSPGLGDTAMYLCATSRKAGISVEQFFGPGTRLTVL.

The V gene is TRBV28, the J gene TRBJ2-7, with unresolved D. From germline, CDR1 is MDHEN and CDR2 SYDVKM. This CDR3 has 14 amino acids. Trimming left V 4 bases short and J 3 bases short, with 13 bases between. The CDR3 loop reads CASSSGYFSYEQYF. DNA for the CDR3: TGTGCCAGCAGTTCCGGCTACTTCAGCTACGAGCAGTACTTC.

As regards this clone: The same CDR3 also results from other DNA sequences found in this sample. The chain joins TRBV28 to TRBJ1-2; TRBD1 agrees at 7 bases. CDR3 length: 15 amino acids. Germline values: CDR1 MDHEN, CDR2 SYDVKM. J gave up 2 bases and V 3 bases, and 6 bases lay outside the gene matches. CDR3 region: CASSFAGTENYGYTF. The CDR3 region has the DNA TGTGCCAGCAGTTTCGCCGGGACAGAAAACTATGGCTACACCTTC.

This clone was observed a handful of times. The rearrangement links TRBV28 to TRBJ2-7; D unclear. The CDR3 is 12 residues long. V was shortened by 1 base and J by 10 bases, with 11 bases between the two germline ends. Germline-derived CDR1 and CDR2 are MDHEN and SYDVKM. The CDR3 coding sequence is TGTGCCAGCAGTTTATCCCGCCTCGGTCAGTACTTC. This translates into CASSLSRLGQYF. The complete variable domain, with remaining parts taken from reference TRBV28 and TRBJ2-7, reads DVKVTQSSRYLVKRTGEKVFLECVQDMDHENMFWYRQDPGLGLRLIYFSYDVKMKEKGDIPEGYSVSREKKERFSLILESASTNQTSMYLCASSLSRLGQYFGPGTRLTVT.

This clone came up a few times. The chain carries TRBV6-1 and TRBJ2-5, with D possibly being TRBD2 (5 bases). The germline gives CDR1 MNHNS, CDR2 SASEGT. Trimming shortened V by 8 bases and J by 2 bases, and 9 bases separated the two germline ends. This CDR3 spans 12 amino acids. The CDR3 region is CASLERQETQYF. CDR3 DNA: TGTGCCAGCCTCGAGCGGCAAGAGACCCAGTACTTC.

The chain joins TRBV6-6 to TRBJ2-7; D not certain. V lost 0 bases and J 7 bases, leaving 13 bases between the germline ends. The CDR3 spans 14 residues. In germline, CDR1 is MNHNY, CDR2 SVGAGI (reference sequence). In DNA form, the CDR3 reads TGTGCCAGCAGTTACTCGAGGCCCCATGAGGAGCAGTACTTC. It codes for CASSYSRPHEEQYF.

As regards this clone: The identical CDR3 is also encoded by other nucleotide sequences in the sample. The V and J genes are TRBV18 and TRBJ2-7, with 11 bases identical to TRBD2. Germline-derived CDR1 and CDR2 are KGHSH and LQKENI. CDR3 size: 14 residues. The ends lost 3 bases at V and 4 bases at J; junction bases unmatched: 2. The CDR3 here is CASSPGTSGYEQYF. CDR3 nucleotide sequence: TGTGCCAGCTCACCGGGGACTAGCGGTTACGAGCAGTACTTC.

The chain employs TRBV27 and TRBJ2-6, with D perhaps matching TRBD1 or TRBD2 (5 bases each). This CDR3 region has 16 residues. Trimming shortened V by 4 bases and J by 0 bases, and 10 bases separated the two germline ends. Germline V gives CDR1 MNHEY, CDR2 SMNVEV (reference sequence). The CDR3 sequence is CASSSGRNSGANVLTF. The CDR3 DNA sequence: TGTGCCAGCAGTTCGGGACGGAACTCTGGGGCCAACGTCCTGACTTTC.

The CDR3 is CASSSRGRSDTQYF. DNA for the CDR3: TGTGCCAGCAGCTCCCGCGGGAGGTCAGATACGCAGTATTTT. The rearrangement joins TRBV28 to TRBJ2-3; the match to TRBD2 covers 8 bases. Germline-derived CDR1 and CDR2 are MDHEN and SYDVKM. This CDR3 region has 14 residues. The junction had 6 bases not matched to a gene; V was cut back by 6 bases and J by 4 bases.

The chain couples TRBV5-6 to TRBJ2-1, with TRBD1 matching over 7 bases. Germline-derived CDR1 and CDR2 are SGHDT and YYEEEE. The CDR3 has 15 amino acids. The V gene end was trimmed by 0 bases and the J gene end by 5 bases; junction bases not matched to a gene: 5. This CDR3 reads CASSLGDRDHNEQFF. DNA of the CDR3: TGTGCCAGCAGCTTGGGAGACAGGGACCACAATGAGCAGTTCTTC.

The V and J genes are TRBV11-2 and TRBJ2-1; maybe TRBD2 (5 bases). Trimming cost V 5 bases and J 6 bases, with 17 bases left between them. The CDR3 runs to 15 residues. The germline CDR1 and CDR2 sequences are SGHAT and FQNNGV. The CDR3: CASSPRGSGGNEQFF. The CDR3 DNA follows: TGTGCCAGCAGCCCCAGAGGGAGCGGTGGCAATGAGCAGTTCTTC.